The 9 T cell receptor beta chains presented below share a single source sample, sequenced in a study of T cells in women clearing cervical HPV infection. Using immunoSEQ multiplex PCR, the repertoire was profiled, and TCRdb retains in-frame clones only, with some absent. The sample holds fewer than 35,000 clones. Specimen: blood buffy coat. These TCRs come from a woman between 18 and 75 years old with a cervical HPV16 infection that either progressed to CIN3+ or cleared (not recorded which).

As to this clone: The CDR3 extends 3 residues past the end of the read, so its final part is completed from the germline J gene. The chain is built from TRBV6-2 or TRBV6-3 and TRBJ1-1; D gene uncertain. Germline-derived CDR1 and CDR2 are MNHEY and SVGEGT. CDR3 size: 17 residues. The part of the CDR3 DNA that was read is TGTGCCAGCAGTTACCGACGGACTAGCGGGTATCAAGAGACA. Protein: CASSYRRTSGYQET. The whole CDR3 reads CASSYRRTSGYQETAFF.

In regard to this clone: The read stops 3 residues short of the end of the CDR3; the missing end is completed from the germline J gene. The chain couples TRBV27 to TRBJ2-7; TRBD1 might be the D (5 bases). The length of the CDR3 is 15 residues. The V gene's germline CDR1 is MNHEY and CDR2 SMNVEV (reference sequence). V dropped 2 bases and J dropped 3 bases, with 14 bases sitting between them. Here the CDR3 reads CASSLGAGLIYEQYF. The CDR3 DNA, read in part, is TGTGCCAGCAGTTTAGGGGCAGGGTTGATCTACGAG.

Concerning this clone: The read terminates 3 residues before the CDR3 end, so the remaining end is supplied by the germline J gene. The rearrangement uses TRBV12-3 or TRBV12-4 and TRBJ1-2; the match to TRBD1 covers 9 bases. The CDR3 covers 14 residues. The V gene end was trimmed by 6 bases and the J gene end by 4 bases; junction bases not matched to a gene: 6. Partial CDR3 DNA: TGTGCCAGCAGGCCGGGACAGGGACTCTATGGC. Its translation is CASRPGQGLYG. The full CDR3 protein is CASRPGQGLYGYTF.

A word on this clone: Read coverage stops 3 residues before the CDR3 terminus; the germline J gene supplies the remainder. Other DNA sequences from this sample encode an identical CDR3 as well. The chain has TRBV2 and TRBJ2-6; D ambiguous. This CDR3 has 17 residues. Germline CDR1 is SNHLY and CDR2 is FYNNEI. Deletions cut 2 bases from V and 0 bases from J, with 11 bases between. The sequenced CDR3 bases are TGTGCCAGCAGTGAACAGTCCCATTACTCTGGGGCCAACGTC. Translating it yields CASSEQSHYSGANV. The CDR3 reads in full as CASSEQSHYSGANVLTF.

For this clone: From the germline J gene comes the end of the CDR3, since the read stops 3 residues before it. The chain links TRBV29-1 to TRBJ2-1; 8 positions agree with TRBD1. J lost 2 bases, V lost 7 bases, and 10 bases had no gene match. The germline CDR1 and CDR2 sequences are SQVTM and ANQGSEA. The CDR3 is 15 residues long. This CDR3 is CSAGNRGQAYNEQFF. The part of the CDR3 DNA that was read is TGCAGCGCCGGAAACCGGGGACAGGCCTACAATGAG.

CDR3 residues: CSARDKVLAKNIQYF. The CDR3 bases that were read are TGCAGTGCTAGAGATAAGGTCTTAGCCAAAAACATT. This sequence joins TRBV20-1 and TRBJ2-4, with D hard to call. The read finishes 3 residues shy of the CDR3 end, and the germline J gene is used to complete it. Germline V CDR1 and CDR2: DFQATT, SNEGSKA (reference sequence). This CDR3 has 15 residues. Trimming removed 0 bases from V and 0 bases from J, with 9 bases in between.

CDR3 amino acids: CASSEGQGSNYGQYF. Partial CDR3 DNA: TGTGCCAGCTCAGAAGGACAGGGGTCTAACTATGGT. The genes are TRBV18 and TRBJ2-4; 9 positions agree with TRBD1. The read halts 3 residues ahead of the CDR3 end, with the missing end drawn from the germline J gene. The CDR3 sequence is 15 residues long. CDR1 and CDR2 from the germline V gene are KGHSH and LQKENI.

Worth noting for this clone: The read falls 3 residues short of the CDR3 end, and the missing part is taken from the germline J gene. This sequence joins TRBV18 and TRBJ1-1, with unresolved D. The germline V and J ends were trimmed by 5 bases and 3 bases, with 13 bases remaining between them. Germline V gene data show CDR1 as KGHSH and CDR2 as LQKENI. The CDR3 runs 14 residues. The part of the CDR3 DNA that was read is TGTGCCAGCTCATTGGTAAGACAAGACACTGAA. As protein: CASSLVRQDTE. The full CDR3 protein is CASSLVRQDTEAFF.

Remarks on this clone: Read sequence stops 3 residues before the CDR3 end, and the germline J gene provides the missing end. The V and J genes are TRBV2 and TRBJ2-7, with D perhaps TRBD2 (5 bases). The V gene lost 3 bases and the J gene lost 6 bases, with 6 bases spanning the gap. This CDR3 is 11 amino acids long. CDR1 and CDR2 (germline): SNHLY, FYNNEI. The CDR3 loop reads CASSDRGEQYF. The CDR3 bases that were read are TGTGCCAGCAGTGATCGGGGCGAG.